This T cell receptor (beta chain) was identified during a study of circulating and synovial CD4+ cells in juvenile arthritis. Patients with active juvenile idiopathic arthritis donated these samples. V lost 5 bases, J lost 7 bases, and 16 bases lay in between. Germline CDR1 reads SGHDT; CDR2 reads YYEEEE. The CDR3 extends over 13 amino acids. Clones were read by immunoSEQ multiplex PCR, and TCRdb kept only the in-frame ones, dropping some. In the table there are about 32,000 clones, roughly 96% of which are singletons. The V call is TRBV5-6, the J call TRBJ2-7; tentative D call: TRBD1 (6 bases). The sample consisted of CD4+ T cells from blood. The clonotype originates from a human donor with juvenile idiopathic arthritis. CDR3 nucleotides: TGTGCCAGCAGGCAGGGGCCCCCCGGTGAGCAGTACTTC. Encoded protein: CASRQGPPGEQYF.